These 10 T cell receptor beta chains were all obtained from the same sample, sequenced in a study of control samples from healthy donors and cancer patients. The assay was immunoSEQ multiplex PCR, and TCRdb's table has in-frame clones only and misses some. The sample holds some 140,000 clones; roughly 92% are singletons and the top ten take approximately 11%. The sequencing input was blood. The source is a man in his thirties or forties in good health.

The chain carries TRBV6-2 or TRBV6-3 and TRBJ1-5; TRBD1 aligns across 9 bases. With V trimmed by 5 bases and J by 2 bases, 10 bases remained unmatched. The CDR3 length is 17 residues. CDR1 and CDR2 (germline): MNHEY, SVGEGT. Written as DNA, the CDR3 is TGTGCCAGCAGTACCCGGGACAGGGATTTTCGCAATCAGCCCCAGCATTTT. It codes for CASSTRDRDFRNQPQHF.

The V gene is TRBV2, the J gene TRBJ2-5; unclear D gene. Germline-derived CDR1 and CDR2 are SNHLY and FYNNEI. This CDR3 contains 13 residues. The germline V and J ends were trimmed by 6 bases and 1 base, with 9 bases remaining between them. The CDR3 loop reads CASRFVVQETQYF. The CDR3 bases are TGTGCCAGCAGATTTGTAGTCCAAGAGACCCAGTACTTC.

This clone was recorded once. The CDR3 reads CAWGGQPAGLAGVYTDTQYF. CDR3 sequence (DNA): TGTGCCTGGGGAGGACAACCGGCGGGTCTAGCGGGAGTATACACAGATACGCAGTATTTT. The chain links TRBV30 to TRBJ2-3, with 10 bases matching TRBD2. CDR1 is GTSNPN, CDR2 SVGIG, per germline (reference sequence). The CDR3 spans 20 residues. The V gene end was trimmed by 5 bases and the J gene end by 2 bases; junction bases not matched to a gene: 22.

This clone was detected a few times. The rearrangement links TRBV11-2 to TRBJ2-3; 14 bases are a match to TRBD2. The V segment lost 4 bases and the J segment 4 bases; nucleotides outside the gene matches: 7. CDR1 SGHAT and CDR2 FQNNGV come from the germline V gene. The CDR3 is 17 amino acids. Written as DNA, the CDR3 is TGTGCCAGCAGCTCGGGACTAGCGGGAGTAGGGTCAGATACGCAGTATTTT. It yields the protein CASSSGLAGVGSDTQYF.

The chain couples TRBV21-1 to TRBJ2-3; the table assigns TRBD2, which was not confirmed against the DNA. TRBV21-1 is listed as a pseudogene. The CDR3 has 14 amino acids. Written as DNA, the CDR3 is TGCGATCCTCGGAGCGGGACTAGCACAGATACGCAGTATTTT. As protein: CDPRSGTSTDTQYF.

The rearrangement uses TRBV30 and TRBJ1-3; D gene unclear. Trimming left V 2 bases short and J 0 bases short, with 8 bases between. The germline gives CDR1 GTSNPN, CDR2 SVGIG (reference sequence). CDR3 size: 14 residues. The CDR3 DNA is TGTGCCTGGAGTCCCCCATACTCTGGAAACACCATATATTTT. Amino acids: CAWSPPYSGNTIYF.

The chain links TRBV6-5 to TRBJ1-2; D ambiguous. This CDR3 is 12 amino acids long. The V end lost 7 bases, the J end lost 6 bases, and 12 bases lay between the germline ends. Germline lookup yields CDR1 MNHEY and CDR2 SVGAGI. DNA for the CDR3: TGTGCCAGCATAAAGATTGACGATGGCTACACCTTC. Translating gives CASIKIDDGYTF.

The rearrangement joins TRBV5-1 to TRBJ1-5; TRBD1 matches at 7 bases. CDR1 and CDR2 (germline): SGHRS, YFSETQ. J gave up 4 bases and V 3 bases, and 7 bases lay outside the gene matches. This CDR3 has 15 amino acids. The chain's CDR3 is CASSWTGTENQPQHF. CDR3 bases: TGCGCCAGCAGCTGGACCGGGACAGAGAATCAGCCCCAGCATTTT.

This chain links TRBV3-1 (or the pseudogene TRBV3-2) with TRBJ2-5, with a weak D call TRBD1 (6 bases). Germline CDR1 reads LGHDT; CDR2 reads YNNKEL (reference sequence). CDR3 size: 14 residues. Trimming pared 2 bases from V and 2 bases from J, leaving 9 bases between. CDR3 sequence reads: CASSQRTEQETQYF. The CDR3 coding sequence is TGTGCCAGCAGCCAACGGACAGAACAAGAGACCCAGTACTTC.

The chain joins TRBV19 to TRBJ1-2; D is unresolved. V gave up 4 bases and J gave up 0 bases, with 0 bases separating them. The germline CDR1 and CDR2 sequences are LNHDA and SQIVND (reference sequence). The CDR3 has 11 amino acids. Written as DNA, the CDR3 is TGTGCCAGTAGTACTAACTATGGCTACACCTTC. This sequence encodes CASSTNYGYTF.